One and the same sample provided the 30 T cell receptor beta chains below, sequenced in a study of response to subunit inactivated influenza vaccine. MiXCR was run by TCRdb on the RT-PCR reads, yielding one entry per CDR3 protein. The sample includes hundreds of thousands of distinct CDR3 sequences, 14% of them seen just once. Sequences were derived from PBMCs from blood, sampled about 14 days before vaccination. Source of these receptors: a man aged 45 to 65 who received an inactivated influenza vaccine.

The chain employs TRBV6-2 or TRBV6-3 and TRBJ2-1, with 8 bases matching TRBD2. The germline gives CDR1 MNHEY, CDR2 SVGEGT. The CDR3 is 16 amino acids. Trimming took 6 bases from V and 3 from J; bases not matched to a gene: 10. The CDR3 here is CASSHGAGGLYNEQFF. The CDR3 region has the DNA TGTGCCAGCAGCCACGGGGCGGGAGGCCTCTACAATGAGCAGTTCTTC.

This clonotype was detected a few times. V gene TRBV11-2 combines with J gene TRBJ1-3; D unresolved. V shed 5 bases and J shed 0 bases, with 17 bases lying between them. The CDR3 length is 17 residues. Germline lookup yields CDR1 SGHAT and CDR2 FQNNGV. For the CDR3, the DNA is TGTGCCAGCAGCGCCCACACTGGCTGGAACTCTGGAAACACCATATATTTT. Amino acid sequence: CASSAHTGWNSGNTIYF.

V and J are TRBV6-1 and TRBJ1-4; maybe TRBD1 (5 bases). V was clipped by 5 bases and J by 5 bases, with 18 bases between them. CDR3 size: 16 residues. Germline V lookup: CDR1 MNHNS, CDR2 SASEGT. CDR3 sequence: CASSPLSLGTNEKLFF. The CDR3 DNA is TGTGCCAGCAGTCCCCTAAGTCTTGGGACGAATGAAAAACTGTTTTTT.

The table lists this clonotype with many counts. The V and J genes are TRBV2 and TRBJ2-2, with D perhaps TRBD2 (6 bases). The V gene lost 7 bases and the J gene lost 1 base, with 10 bases spanning the gap. The germline V gene encodes CDR1 SNHLY and CDR2 FYNNEI. The CDR3 spans 14 residues. For the CDR3, the DNA is TGTGCCAGCACCGGGGGAGAGAACACCGGGGAGCTGTTTTTT. As protein: CASTGGENTGELFF.

This clonotype has only a few counts. V usage is TRBV27 and J usage is TRBJ1-4; the D is unclear. Germline values: CDR1 MNHEY, CDR2 SMNVEV (reference sequence). V was trimmed by 6 bases and J by 0 bases, leaving 11 bases between them. The CDR3 length is 15 residues. The CDR3 DNA reads as TGTGCCAGCAGGACCTGGGGTTCAACTAATGAAAAACTGTTTTTT. This sequence encodes CASRTWGSTNEKLFF.

This chain joins TRBV20-1 and TRBJ2-5, with 11 bases that match TRBD2. Germline V gives CDR1 DFQATT, CDR2 SNEGSKA (reference sequence). The CDR3 sequence is 13 residues long. V lost 6 bases to trimming and J lost 7 bases; unmatched junction nucleotides: 7. The CDR3 DNA sequence: TGCAGTGCGAACCCCGGGACTAGCGGGACCCAGTACTTC. It codes for CSANPGTSGTQYF.

The chain recombines TRBV28 with TRBJ2-5; D is unresolved. In germline, CDR1 is MDHEN, CDR2 SYDVKM. V was cut by 3 bases and J by 0 bases, with 8 bases left in between. The CDR3 sequence is 14 residues long. CDR3 in DNA: TGTGCCAGCAGTTTCCGACCTAACCAAGAGACCCAGTACTTC. It yields the protein CASSFRPNQETQYF.

A few counts support this clonotype. The chain uses TRBV10-3 and TRBJ1-6, with a weak D call TRBD1 (5 bases). Trimming took off 5 bases at V and 4 bases at J, with 12 bases between the two ends. The CDR3 covers 15 residues. Germline loops: CDR1 ENHRY, CDR2 SYGVKD. CDR3 loop: CAISRDGVYNSPLHF. The CDR3 coding sequence is TGTGCCATCAGTCGGGACGGGGTGTATAATTCACCCCTCCACTTT.

This clonotype was counted only a few times. V gene TRBV3-1 combines with J gene TRBJ2-1; the D is unclear. Deletions cut 0 bases from V and 4 bases from J, with 7 bases between. The CDR3 is made up of 14 amino acids. Germline V gene sequence: CDR1 LGHDT, CDR2 YNNKEL (reference sequence). CDR3 loop: CASSQDGLYNEQFF. CDR3 coding DNA: TGTGCCAGCAGCCAAGATGGGCTGTACAATGAGCAGTTCTTC.

The chain couples TRBV5-5 to TRBJ1-2; 8 bases align to TRBD1. Germline V gene sequence: CDR1 SGHKS, CDR2 YYEKEE (reference sequence). The CDR3 is made up of 15 amino acids. J was trimmed by 0 bases and V by 0 bases; bases with no gene match: 1. CDR3 nucleotide sequence: TGTGCCAGCAGCTTGGGGGGACAGGCTAACTATGGCTACACCTTC. This translates into CASSLGGQANYGYTF. Drawing the rest from reference TRBV5-5 and TRBJ1-2, the complete variable domain is DAGVTQSPTHLIKTRGQQVTLRCSPISGHKSVSWYQQVLGQGPQFIFQYYEKEERGRGNFPDRFSARQFPNYSSELNVNALLLGDSALYLCASSLGGQANYGYTFGSGTRLTVV.

This clonotype has just a few counts. V and J are TRBV14 and TRBJ2-7; D gene ambiguous. The CDR3 is 13 residues long. V was trimmed by 1 base and J by 3 bases, leaving 7 bases between them. The germline gives CDR1 SGHDN, CDR2 FVKESK. The CDR3 bases are TGTGCCAGCAGCCAAGCTTCGGACTACGAGCAGTACTTC. Protein: CASSQASDYEQYF.

The rearrangement joins TRBV28 to TRBJ2-1, with TRBD1 matching 7 bases. V dropped 5 bases and J dropped 4; count of bases not matched to a gene: 5. The CDR3 covers 14 residues. Germline values: CDR1 MDHEN, CDR2 SYDVKM. The chain's CDR3 is CASSLTGEYNEQFF. CDR3 nucleotide sequence: TGTGCCAGCAGTCTCACAGGGGAGTACAATGAGCAGTTCTTC. The full variable domain, in which reference TRBV28 and TRBJ2-1 provide the parts outside the CDR3, is DVKVTQSSRYLVKRTGEKVFLECVQDMDHENMFWYRQDPGLGLRLIYFSYDVKMKEKGDIPEGYSVSREKKERFSLILESASTNQTSMYLCASSLTGEYNEQFFGPGTRLTVL.

The chain recombines TRBV10-3 with TRBJ2-7; TRBD1 might be the D (7 bases). Germline V gives CDR1 ENHRY, CDR2 SYGVKD. With 5 bases removed from V and 7 bases from J, the gap between germline ends came to 24 bases. The CDR3 extends over 16 amino acids. The DNA of the CDR3 is TGTGCCATCAGTCATGCACGTGGCAGGGGGGATTCGGAGCAGTACTTC. Protein product: CAISHARGRGDSEQYF.

The chain uses TRBV29-1 and TRBJ2-7; a weak D match, TRBD1 (5 bases). The CDR3 runs to 13 residues. Per the germline V gene, CDR1 is SQVTM and CDR2 is ANQGSEA. The germline V and J ends were trimmed by 4 bases and 3 bases, with 13 bases remaining between them. In nucleotides, the CDR3 is TGCAGCGTTGGAGGCAGGGCGAGCTACGAGCAGTACTTC. Encoded protein: CSVGGRASYEQYF.

This chain connects TRBV15 to TRBJ1-1; D not certain. Germline V gene sequence: CDR1 LNHNV, CDR2 YYDKDF (reference sequence). This CDR3 comprises 15 residues. The V and J ends lost 0 bases and 1 base respectively, with 9 bases between them. CDR3: CATSRDPQPNTEAFF. DNA for the CDR3: TGTGCCACCAGCAGAGATCCACAGCCGAACACTGAAGCTTTCTTT. The full variable domain, its missing parts supplied by reference TRBV15 and TRBJ1-1, is DAMVIQNPRYQVTQFGKPVTLSCSQTLNHNVMYWYQQKSSQAPKLLFHYYDKDFNNEADTPDNFQSRRPNTSFCFLDIRSPGLGDTAMYLCATSRDPQPNTEAFFGQGTRLTVV.

The chain links TRBV7-2 to TRBJ2-3, with TRBD2 matching 9 bases. J lost 7 bases, V lost 1 base, and 3 bases had no gene match. Germline V gives CDR1 SGHTA, CDR2 FQGNSA. CDR3 length: 14 residues. In DNA, the CDR3 is TGTGCCAGCAGCTTAGATCTAGCGGGGAATACGCAGTATTTT. This gives the protein CASSLDLAGNTQYF.

Many counts were recorded for this clonotype. V gene TRBV10-3 combines with J gene TRBJ2-5; D is uncertain. The CDR3 is made up of 14 amino acids. V was cut by 3 bases and J by 2 bases, with 10 bases left in between. Germline loops: CDR1 ENHRY, CDR2 SYGVKD. CDR3 in amino acids: CAISEQRKQETQYF. The DNA for the CDR3 is TGTGCCATCAGTGAACAGAGGAAACAAGAGACCCAGTACTTC.

In its sample, this clonotype was seen many times. The chain carries TRBV25-1 and TRBJ2-2; D possibly uses TRBD1 or TRBD2 (5 bases each). In germline, CDR1 is MGHDK, CDR2 SYGVNS. V lost 1 base, J lost 4 bases, and 13 bases lay in between. This CDR3 contains 16 residues. CDR3 DNA sequence: TGTGCCAGCAGTGAATCAGGGACGGGAAGCACCGGGGAGCTGTTTTTT. Encoded protein: CASSESGTGSTGELFF.

This clonotype turned up a few times. The CDR3 spells CASSPFTEDNGYTF. CDR3 coding DNA: TGTGCCAGCAGCCCCTTTACCGAGGACAATGGCTACACCTTC. The genes are TRBV7-9 and TRBJ1-2, with D perhaps TRBD1 (5 bases). The V and J ends lost 5 bases and 6 bases respectively, with 16 bases between them. Germline V gene lookup returns CDR1 SEHNR and CDR2 FQNEAQ (reference sequence). The CDR3 contains 14 residues.

The rearrangement links TRBV12-3 or TRBV12-4 to TRBJ1-5; D is undetermined. Trimming removed 3 bases from V and 5 bases from J, with 14 bases in between. The CDR3 sequence is 15 residues long. This CDR3 is CASSFLSPTDQPQHF. In nucleotides, the CDR3 is TGTGCCAGCAGTTTTCTGTCCCCGACCGATCAGCCCCAGCATTTT.

In its sample, this clonotype was seen a few times. This chain connects TRBV20-1 to TRBJ2-1, with a tentative D call TRBD1 (6 bases). The CDR3 runs 12 residues. Germline CDR1 DFQATT, CDR2 SNEGSKA (reference sequence). Trimming stripped 3 bases from V and 8 bases from J, with 11 bases between. For the CDR3, the DNA is TGCAGTGCTAGGACCGGACAGCATGAGCAGTTCTTC. Its translation is CSARTGQHEQFF.

CDR3 residues: CASSLRPDGEQFF. CDR3 nucleotides: TGTGCCAGCAGCTTAAGGCCGGACGGAGAGCAGTTCTTC. The genes are TRBV11-3 and TRBJ2-1; D is unresolved. This CDR3 spans 13 amino acids. Germline V lookup: CDR1 SGHNT, CDR2 YENEEA. V lost 2 bases and J 10 bases, leaving 12 bases between the germline ends.

This clonotype came up a few times. The chain has TRBV4-3 and TRBJ2-7; 9 nucleotides agree with TRBD2. The V segment lost 1 base and the J segment 2 bases; nucleotides outside the gene matches: 3. The CDR3 has 15 residues. Germline V gene data show CDR1 as LGHNA and CDR2 as YSLEER. The CDR3 nucleotides are TGCGCCAGCAGCCAAGGGGGCGGGAGGGCCTACGAGCAGTACTTC. Translation gives CASSQGGGRAYEQYF.

This clonotype showed up just a few times. J is TRBJ1-1 and V is TRBV5-1; D is unresolved. This CDR3 is built from 13 residues. The germline V gene encodes CDR1 SGHRS and CDR2 YFSETQ. The germline V and J ends were trimmed by 4 bases and 8 bases, with 15 bases remaining between them. The CDR3: CASSGPDAREAFF. For the CDR3, the DNA is TGCGCCAGCAGCGGTCCGGACGCGAGGGAAGCTTTCTTT. The whole variable domain, remainder taken from reference TRBV5-1 and TRBJ1-1, is KAGVTQTPRYLIKTRGQQVTLSCSPISGHRSVSWYQQTPGQGLQFLFEYFSETQRNKGNFPGRFSGRQFSNSRSEMNVSTLELGDSALYLCASSGPDAREAFFGQGTRLTVV.

This clonotype occurred many times. The chain recombines TRBV12-3 or TRBV12-4 with TRBJ2-3; D call uncertain. Trimming left V 5 bases short and J 0 bases short, with 27 bases between. This CDR3 region has 20 residues. CDR3 nucleotides: TGTGCCAGCAGTCCCCGAAGACGGTTCGTTCAAGGAAGGAGCACAGATACGCAGTATTTT. This gives the protein CASSPRRRFVQGRSTDTQYF.

The J gene is TRBJ1-1, the V gene TRBV4-1, with 10 bases that match TRBD1. Per germline, CDR1 MGHRA and CDR2 YSYEKL. The CDR3 consists of 16 residues. Trimming cost V 0 bases and J 5 bases; bases outside gene matches: 6. CDR3 sequence: CASSQELRTGGTEAFF. Here the CDR3 DNA reads TGCGCCAGCAGCCAAGAACTTCGGACAGGGGGGACTGAAGCTTTCTTT.

This clonotype appeared a few times. The genes are TRBV24-1 and TRBJ2-2; no clear D gene. Germline CDR1 reads KGHDR; CDR2 reads SFDVKD. This CDR3 is built from 12 residues. V was shortened by 7 bases and J by 6 bases, with 8 bases between the two germline ends. CDR3 in amino acids: CATRTTAGELFF. CDR3 sequence (DNA): TGTGCCACCAGGACGACGGCCGGGGAGCTGTTTTTT.

J is TRBJ1-2 and V is TRBV6-5; no clear D gene. Germline V CDR1 and CDR2: MNHEY, SVGAGI. CDR3 length: 13 amino acids. With 5 bases removed from V and 4 bases from J, the gap between germline ends came to 11 bases. This CDR3 reads CASSLQGTYGYTF. Here the CDR3 DNA reads TGTGCCAGCAGTCTACAAGGCACCTATGGCTACACCTTC.

There are a few counts of this clonotype. The chain links TRBV7-6 to TRBJ2-5; tentatively, D is TRBD1 or TRBD2 (5 bases each). Trimming removed 5 bases at V and 5 bases at J, with 18 bases between. This CDR3 contains 15 residues. CDR1 is SGHVS and CDR2 is FNYEAQ in the germline V gene. CDR3 residues: CASSPQGWGMETQYF. CDR3 sequence (DNA): TGTGCCAGCAGCCCCCAAGGGTGGGGGATGGAGACCCAGTACTTC.

The chain couples TRBV2 to TRBJ2-1; D possibly corresponds to TRBD1 (6 bases). The CDR3 contains 14 residues. Germline CDR1 and CDR2: SNHLY and FYNNEI. The V end was cut by 3 bases, the J end by 5 bases, with 11 bases between. In DNA, the CDR3 is TGTGCCAGCAGTGAGGGGGCGCGAAACAATGAGCAGTTCTTC. Translation gives CASSEGARNNEQFF.